There are a few counts of the clone carrying this T cell receptor (beta chain). Its specificity is unknown. This specimen comes from a study of vaccination and CD4 T cells after COVID-19. Treatment reported: roughly ten-day PBMC culture with coronavirus spike peptide pools or control peptides (ViraFEST assay). The assay that was used to sequence DNA from cultured CD4+ T cells was the Oncomine TCR Beta short-read assay. Via MiXCR, TCRdb re-called the PCR reads, giving one row per CDR3 protein. The sample lists approximately 12,000 distinct CDR3 sequences, 60% occurring once. The CDR3 length is 20 residues. Germline CDR1 and CDR2: LNHNV and YYDKDF (reference sequence). Trimming removed 5 bases from V and 1 base from J, with 28 bases in between.

Sequencing used CD4+ T cells from blood, cultured in vitro. The chain couples TRBV15 to TRBJ2-3; the D gene is possibly TRBD2 (6 bases). The receptor was derived from a human donor who had recovered from COVID-19. DNA for the CDR3: TGTGCCACCAGCGCCCATATCGCCGGGCGGGACCCCTGGGGCACAGATACGCAGTATTTT. The encoded protein is CATSAHIAGRDPWGTDTQYF.